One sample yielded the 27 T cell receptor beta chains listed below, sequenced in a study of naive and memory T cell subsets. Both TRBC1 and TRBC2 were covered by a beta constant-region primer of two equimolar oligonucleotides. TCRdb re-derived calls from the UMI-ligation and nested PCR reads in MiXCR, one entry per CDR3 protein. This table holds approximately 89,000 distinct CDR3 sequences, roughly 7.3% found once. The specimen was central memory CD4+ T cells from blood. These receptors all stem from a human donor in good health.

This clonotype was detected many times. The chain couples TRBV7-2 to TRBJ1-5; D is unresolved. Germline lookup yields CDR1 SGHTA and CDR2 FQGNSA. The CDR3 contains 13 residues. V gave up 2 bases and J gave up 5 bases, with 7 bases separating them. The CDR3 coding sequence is TGTGCCAGCAGCTTACGACCCGATCAGCCCCAGCATTTT. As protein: CASSLRPDQPQHF.

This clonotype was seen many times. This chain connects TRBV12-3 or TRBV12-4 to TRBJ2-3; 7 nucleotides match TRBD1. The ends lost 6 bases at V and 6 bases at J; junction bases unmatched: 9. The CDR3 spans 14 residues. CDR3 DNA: TGTGCCAGCAGGCCAGGGGGTTTAATGGATACGCAGTATTTT. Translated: CASRPGGLMDTQYF.

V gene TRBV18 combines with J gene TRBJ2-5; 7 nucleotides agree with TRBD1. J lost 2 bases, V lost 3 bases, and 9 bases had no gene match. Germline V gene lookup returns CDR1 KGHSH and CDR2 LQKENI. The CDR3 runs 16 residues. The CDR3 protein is CASSPLRSDRQETQYF. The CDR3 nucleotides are TGTGCCAGCTCACCCCTTCGATCGGACAGGCAAGAGACCCAGTACTTC.

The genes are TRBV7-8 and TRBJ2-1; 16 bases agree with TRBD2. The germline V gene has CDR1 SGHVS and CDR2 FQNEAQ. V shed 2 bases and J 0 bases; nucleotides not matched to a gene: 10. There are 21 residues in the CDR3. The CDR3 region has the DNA TGTGCCAGCAGCTTATTAGCTGTGGGACTAGCGGGAGGGAGCTCCTACAATGAGCAGTTCTTC. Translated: CASSLLAVGLAGGSSYNEQFF. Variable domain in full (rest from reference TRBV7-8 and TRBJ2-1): GAGVSQSPRYKVAKRGQDVALRCDPISGHVSLFWYQQALGQGPEFLTYFQNEAQLDKSGLPSDRFFAERPEGSVSTLKIQRTQQEDSAVYLCASSLLAVGLAGGSSYNEQFFGPGTRLTVL.

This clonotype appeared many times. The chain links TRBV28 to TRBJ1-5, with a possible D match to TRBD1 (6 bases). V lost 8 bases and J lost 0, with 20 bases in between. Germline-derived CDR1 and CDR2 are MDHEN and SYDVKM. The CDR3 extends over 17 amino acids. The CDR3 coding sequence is TGTGCCAGCCGGTTTGGGACACCAAGTCATAGCAATCAGCCCCAGCATTTT. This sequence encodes CASRFGTPSHSNQPQHF.

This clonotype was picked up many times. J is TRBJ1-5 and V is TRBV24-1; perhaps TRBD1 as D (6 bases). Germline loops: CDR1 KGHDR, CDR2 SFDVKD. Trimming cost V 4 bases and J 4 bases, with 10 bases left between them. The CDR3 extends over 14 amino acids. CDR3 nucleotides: TGTGCCACCAGTGACTGGACAGAAAATCAGCCCCAGCATTTT. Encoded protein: CATSDWTENQPQHF.

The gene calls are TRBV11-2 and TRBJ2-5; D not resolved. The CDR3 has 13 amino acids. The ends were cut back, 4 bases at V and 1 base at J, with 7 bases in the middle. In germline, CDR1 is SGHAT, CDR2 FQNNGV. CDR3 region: CASSSSPQETQYF. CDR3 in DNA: TGTGCCAGCAGCTCTTCCCCCCAAGAGACCCAGTACTTC. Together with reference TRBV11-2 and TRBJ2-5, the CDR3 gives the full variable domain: EAGVAQSPRYKIIEKRQSVAFWCNPISGHATLYWYQQILGQGPKLLIQFQNNGVVDDSQLPKDRFSAERLKGVDSTLKIQPAKLEDSAVYLCASSSSPQETQYFGPGTRLLVL.

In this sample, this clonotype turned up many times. CDR3 bases: TGTGCCACCCAAACCGGGACAGGGTATCTCTCTGGAAACACCATATATTTT. Its protein is CATQTGTGYLSGNTIYF. The V call is TRBV6-1, the J call TRBJ1-3; TRBD1 agrees at 9 bases. Trimming took 10 bases from V and 0 from J; bases not matched to a gene: 13. The V gene's germline CDR1 is MNHNS and CDR2 SASEGT. The CDR3 covers 17 residues.

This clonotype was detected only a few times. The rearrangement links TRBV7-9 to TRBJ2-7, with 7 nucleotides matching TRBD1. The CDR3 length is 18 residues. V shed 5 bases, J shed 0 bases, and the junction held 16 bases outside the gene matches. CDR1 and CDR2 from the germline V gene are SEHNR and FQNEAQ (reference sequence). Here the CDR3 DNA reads TGTGCCAGCAGCGCACGGGACAGCCAACCCCGAAGCTCCTACGAGCAGTACTTC. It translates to CASSARDSQPRSSYEQYF.

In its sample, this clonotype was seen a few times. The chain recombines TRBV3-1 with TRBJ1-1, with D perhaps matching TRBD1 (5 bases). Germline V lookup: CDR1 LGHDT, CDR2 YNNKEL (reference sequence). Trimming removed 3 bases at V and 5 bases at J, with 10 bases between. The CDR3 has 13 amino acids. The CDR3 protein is CASSQTVRTEAFF. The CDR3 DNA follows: TGTGCCAGCAGCCAGACAGTTCGGACTGAAGCTTTCTTT.

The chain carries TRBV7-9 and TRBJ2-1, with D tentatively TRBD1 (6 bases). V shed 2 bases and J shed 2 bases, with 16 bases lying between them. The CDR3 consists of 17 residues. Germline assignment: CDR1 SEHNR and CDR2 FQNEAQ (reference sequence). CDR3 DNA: TGTGCCAGCAGCTTATCCCTCAGGGGTCCTCCCTACAATGAGCAGTTCTTC. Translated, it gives CASSLSLRGPPYNEQFF.

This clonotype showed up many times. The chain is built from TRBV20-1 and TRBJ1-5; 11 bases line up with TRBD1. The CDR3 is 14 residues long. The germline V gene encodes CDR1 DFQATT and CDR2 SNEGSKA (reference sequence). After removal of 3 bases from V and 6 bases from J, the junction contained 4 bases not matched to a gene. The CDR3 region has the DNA TGCAGTGCTAGGGACAGGGGGCCGGTTCAGCCCCAGCATTTT. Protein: CSARDRGPVQPQHF.

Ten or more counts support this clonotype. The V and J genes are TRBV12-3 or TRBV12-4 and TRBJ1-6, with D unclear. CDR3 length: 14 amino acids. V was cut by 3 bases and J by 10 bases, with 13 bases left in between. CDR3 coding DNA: TGTGCCAGCAGTTTTGGAGGGATACGGTCACCCCTCCACTTT. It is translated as CASSFGGIRSPLHF.

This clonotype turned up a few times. DNA of the CDR3: TGCAGTGCTAGAGATTTAGCGGGAGCGCCTAGGGAGCAGTACTTC. It encodes CSARDLAGAPREQYF. The chain combines TRBV20-1 with TRBJ2-7; 9 bases fit TRBD2. CDR1 is DFQATT and CDR2 is SNEGSKA in the germline V gene (reference sequence). V was pared by 0 bases and J by 7 bases, with 10 bases of the junction left unmatched. The CDR3 contains 15 residues.

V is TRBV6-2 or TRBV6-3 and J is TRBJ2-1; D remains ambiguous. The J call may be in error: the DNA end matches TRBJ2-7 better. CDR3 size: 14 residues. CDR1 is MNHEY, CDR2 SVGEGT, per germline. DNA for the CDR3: TGTGCCAGCAGTGAAGACACTCCCTACAATGAGCAGTACTTC. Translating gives CASSEDTPYNEQYF.

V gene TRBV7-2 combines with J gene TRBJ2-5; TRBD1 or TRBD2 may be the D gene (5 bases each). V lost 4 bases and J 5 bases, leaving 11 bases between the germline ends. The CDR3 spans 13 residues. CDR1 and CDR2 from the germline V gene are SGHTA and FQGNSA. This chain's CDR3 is CASSSGNRETQYF. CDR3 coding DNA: TGTGCCAGCAGCTCGGGGAACAGGGAGACCCAGTACTTC.

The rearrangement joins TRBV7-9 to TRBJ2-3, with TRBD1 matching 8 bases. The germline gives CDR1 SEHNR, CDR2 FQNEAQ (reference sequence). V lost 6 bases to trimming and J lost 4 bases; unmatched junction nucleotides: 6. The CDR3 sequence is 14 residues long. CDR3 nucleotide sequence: TGTGCCAGCAGACCTAAGACAGGGGCAGATACGCAGTATTTT. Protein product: CASRPKTGADTQYF. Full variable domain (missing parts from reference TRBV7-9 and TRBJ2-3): DTGVSQNPRHKITKRGQNVTFRCDPISEHNRLYWYRQTLGQGPEFLTYFQNEAQLEKSRLLSDRFSAERPKGSFSTLEIQRTEQGDSAMYLCASRPKTGADTQYFGPGTRLTVL.

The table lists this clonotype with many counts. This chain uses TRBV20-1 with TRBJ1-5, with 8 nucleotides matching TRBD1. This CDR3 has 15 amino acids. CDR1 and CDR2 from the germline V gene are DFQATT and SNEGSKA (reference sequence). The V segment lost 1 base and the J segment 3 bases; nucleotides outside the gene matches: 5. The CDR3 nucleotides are TGCAGTGCTAGAGTAAGGGACAGGTTCAATCAGCCCCAGCATTTT. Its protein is CSARVRDRFNQPQHF.

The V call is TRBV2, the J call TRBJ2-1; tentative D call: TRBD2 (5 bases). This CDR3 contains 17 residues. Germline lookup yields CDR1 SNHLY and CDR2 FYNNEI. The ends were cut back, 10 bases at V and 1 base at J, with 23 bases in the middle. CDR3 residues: CATYPGIGSRSYNEQFF. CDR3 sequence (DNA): TGTGCCACCTACCCCGGGATCGGCTCGAGATCCTACAATGAGCAGTTCTTC.

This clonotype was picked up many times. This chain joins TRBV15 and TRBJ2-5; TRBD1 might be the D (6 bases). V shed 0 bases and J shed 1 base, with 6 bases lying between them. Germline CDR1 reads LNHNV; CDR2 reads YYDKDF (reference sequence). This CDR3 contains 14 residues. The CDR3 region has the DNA TGTGCCACCAGCAGAGACAGGGGCCAAGAGACCCAGTACTTC. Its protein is CATSRDRGQETQYF.

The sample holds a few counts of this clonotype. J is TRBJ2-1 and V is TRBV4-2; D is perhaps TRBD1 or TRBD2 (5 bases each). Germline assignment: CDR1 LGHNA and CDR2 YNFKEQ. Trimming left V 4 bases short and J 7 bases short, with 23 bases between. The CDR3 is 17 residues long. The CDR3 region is CASSPSGRAFRGNEQFF. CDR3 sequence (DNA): TGTGCCAGCAGCCCCTCCGGGCGGGCTTTTAGGGGAAATGAGCAGTTCTTC.

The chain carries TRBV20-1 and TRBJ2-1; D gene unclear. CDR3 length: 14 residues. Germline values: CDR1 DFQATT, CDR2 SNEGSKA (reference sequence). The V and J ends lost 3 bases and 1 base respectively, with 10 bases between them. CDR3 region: CSASGRISYNEQFF. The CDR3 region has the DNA TGCAGTGCTAGTGGGCGGATTTCCTACAATGAGCAGTTCTTC.

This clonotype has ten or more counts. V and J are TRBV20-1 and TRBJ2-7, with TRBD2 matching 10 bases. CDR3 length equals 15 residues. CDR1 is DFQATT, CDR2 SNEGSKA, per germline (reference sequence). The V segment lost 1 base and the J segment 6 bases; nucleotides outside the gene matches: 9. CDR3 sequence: CSARGPSGGSGEQYF. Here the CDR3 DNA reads TGCAGTGCTAGAGGACCTAGCGGGGGATCCGGCGAGCAGTACTTC.

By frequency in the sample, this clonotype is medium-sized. CDR3 in amino acids: CASSLAGWGYEQYF. The CDR3 DNA reads as TGTGCCAGCAGCTTAGCGGGATGGGGGTACGAGCAGTACTTC. The chain combines TRBV7-9 with TRBJ2-7; either TRBD1 or TRBD2 may supply D (5 bases each). The germline V and J ends were trimmed by 0 bases and 4 bases, with 10 bases remaining between them. The germline V gene encodes CDR1 SEHNR and CDR2 FQNEAQ (reference sequence). The CDR3 has 14 amino acids.

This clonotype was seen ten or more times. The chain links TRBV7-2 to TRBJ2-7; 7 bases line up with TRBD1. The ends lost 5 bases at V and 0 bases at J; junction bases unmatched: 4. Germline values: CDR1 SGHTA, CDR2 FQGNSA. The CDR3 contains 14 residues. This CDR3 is CASSPKGASYEQYF. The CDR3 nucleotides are TGTGCCAGCAGCCCCAAGGGGGCCTCCTACGAGCAGTACTTC.

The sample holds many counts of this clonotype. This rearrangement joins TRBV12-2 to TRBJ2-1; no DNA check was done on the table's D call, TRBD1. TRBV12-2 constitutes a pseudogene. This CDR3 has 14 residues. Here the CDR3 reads CASRPTGKDNEQFF. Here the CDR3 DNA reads TGTGCAAGTCGCCCTACGGGAAAGGACAATGAGCAGTTCTTC.

CDR3 nucleotide sequence: TGTGCCAGCAGCCCAGTCCCGGGACTAGATCGGGGGTCCTACAATGAGCAGTTCTTC. It encodes CASSPVPGLDRGSYNEQFF. The V call is TRBV7-9, the J call TRBJ2-1; 8 bases agree with TRBD2. This CDR3 has 19 amino acids. Germline loops: CDR1 SEHNR, CDR2 FQNEAQ (reference sequence). V lost 5 bases to trimming and J lost 1 base; unmatched junction nucleotides: 16.